This TCR beta chain comes out of a study of shared T cell receptors in the human thymus. Germline CDR1 SGHRS, CDR2 YFSETQ. CDR3 length: 15 residues. V was trimmed by 1 base and J by 2 bases, leaving 13 bases between them. The table came from immunoSEQ multiplex PCR; TCRdb's copy has only in-frame clones and leaves some out. The sample records fewer than 700,000 clones, around 89% being singletons. Another study also made use of these data, one on human thymus T cells.

The genes are TRBV5-1 and TRBJ2-7; possible D gene TRBD2, 5 bases. Sequencing used thymocytes. The clonotype comes from a boy younger than two with a congenital heart defect. DNA of the CDR3: TGCGCCAGCAGCTTGCGGGGTCCTAGGGCCTACGAGCAGTACTTC. This encodes CASSLRGPRAYEQYF.